Presented here are 12 T cell receptor beta chains from one specimen sequenced in a study of T cell responses to AZD1222 COVID-19 vaccine. The table came from immunoSEQ multiplex PCR; TCRdb's copy has only in-frame clones and leaves some out. The sample holds 150,000 to 200,000 clones, just over 90% seen once. Specimen: peripheral blood, collected on day 0 of AZD1222 vaccination. All receptors derive from an adult in good health.

The table lists this clone with a count of one. The genes are TRBV7-8 and TRBJ2-1; possibly TRBD1 or TRBD2 for D (6 bases each). V was shortened by 4 bases and J by 2 bases, with 15 bases between the two germline ends. The CDR3 is 16 amino acids. Germline CDR1 SGHVS, CDR2 FQNEAQ. DNA of the CDR3: TGTGCCAGCAGCTCCCTGAGGGGGAGGACCTACAATGAGCAGTTCTTC. Its translation is CASSSLRGRTYNEQFF.

The J gene is TRBJ1-2, the V gene TRBV6-6; perhaps TRBD1 as D (6 bases). In germline, CDR1 is MNHNY, CDR2 SVGAGI (reference sequence). This CDR3 is built from 14 residues. V dropped 7 bases and J dropped 4 bases, with 16 bases sitting between them. The CDR3 reads CASKSGTPFYGYTF. Written as DNA, the CDR3 is TGTGCCAGCAAATCCGGGACACCTTTCTATGGCTACACCTTC.

V is TRBV3-1 (or the pseudogene TRBV3-2) and J is TRBJ1-1, with D perhaps TRBD1 (5 bases). V was clipped by 0 bases and J by 1 base, with 6 bases between them. CDR3 length equals 14 residues. Germline CDR1 LGHDT, CDR2 YNNKEL (reference sequence). The CDR3 DNA reads TGTGCCAGCAGCCAAGAAGGACAGAACACTGAAGCTTTCTTT. Translated: CASSQEGQNTEAFF.

This clone was found once. This rearrangement joins TRBV6-5 to TRBJ1-2; 7 bases align to TRBD1. V lost 5 bases and J lost 5; bases outside the gene matches: 5. CDR3 length: 13 residues. Germline V lookup: CDR1 MNHEY, CDR2 SVGAGI. CDR3 DNA sequence: TGTGCCAGCAGTCGCGGGACAGTTTATGGCTACACCTTC. Protein: CASSRGTVYGYTF.

The V gene is TRBV6-5, the J gene TRBJ1-5; TRBD1 aligns across 8 bases. The CDR3 extends over 14 amino acids. Unmatched junction bases numbered 9, after V lost 8 bases and J lost 6 bases. Germline values: CDR1 MNHEY, CDR2 SVGAGI. CDR3 in DNA: TGTGCCAGCCTACAGGGGGATTGGGGTCAGCCCCAGCATTTT. Its protein product is CASLQGDWGQPQHF.

The chain has TRBV19 and TRBJ2-1; 12 bases map to TRBD2. J was trimmed by 9 bases and V by 1 base; bases with no gene match: 7. Looked up from germline, CDR1 is LNHDA and CDR2 is SQIVND (reference sequence). This CDR3 contains 16 residues. This CDR3 is CASSIVRTSGVSEQFF. CDR3 DNA: TGTGCCAGTAGTATAGTTAGGACTAGCGGGGTAAGTGAGCAGTTCTTC. The variable domain in full, with the rest retrieved from reference TRBV19 and TRBJ2-1, is DGGITQSPKYLFRKEGQNVTLSCEQNLNHDAMYWYRQDPGQGLRLIYYSQIVNDFQKGDIAEGYSVSREKKESFPLTVTSAQKNPTAFYLCASSIVRTSGVSEQFFGPGTRLTVL.

The chain joins TRBV28 to TRBJ2-2; TRBD1 aligns across 7 bases. The V segment lost 6 bases and the J segment 1 base; nucleotides outside the gene matches: 14. The CDR3 sequence is 18 residues long. Germline CDR1 is MDHEN and CDR2 is SYDVKM. The DNA of the CDR3 is TGTGCCAGCAGCGCCCCTAAACCGGGACAGAAGAACACCGGGGAGCTGTTTTTT. Its translation: CASSAPKPGQKNTGELFF.

The chain couples TRBV5-1 to TRBJ2-6; 8 nucleotides align to TRBD1. CDR1 is SGHRS, CDR2 YFSETQ, per germline. The ends lost 0 bases at V and 3 bases at J; junction bases unmatched: 5. The CDR3 spans 17 residues. CDR3 sequence (DNA): TGCGCCAGCAGCTTGGGACAGGGGACTGGTGGGGCCAACGTCCTGACTTTC. It yields the protein CASSLGQGTGGANVLTF.

This chain links TRBV5-1 with TRBJ1-1, with D uncertain. The germline V gene encodes CDR1 SGHRS and CDR2 YFSETQ. This CDR3 comprises 9 residues. With 6 bases removed from V and 7 bases from J, the gap between germline ends came to 4 bases. DNA for the CDR3: TGCGCCAGCACCGTTGAAGCTTTCTTT. This gives the protein CASTVEAFF. The full variable domain, in which reference TRBV5-1 and TRBJ1-1 provide the parts outside the CDR3, is KAGVTQTPRYLIKTRGQQVTLSCSPISGHRSVSWYQQTPGQGLQFLFEYFSETQRNKGNFPGRFSGRQFSNSRSEMNVSTLELGDSALYLCASTVEAFFGQGTRLTVV.

This sequence joins TRBV3-1 (or the pseudogene TRBV3-2) and TRBJ2-7; a weak D match, TRBD1 (6 bases). The germline CDR1 and CDR2 sequences are LGHDT and YNNKEL (reference sequence). V was clipped by 0 bases and J by 3 bases, with 9 bases between them. The CDR3 is 14 amino acids. The CDR3 region is CASSQDGGDYEQYF. CDR3 bases: TGTGCCAGCAGCCAAGATGGGGGCGACTACGAGCAGTACTTC.

The rearrangement links TRBV5-1 to TRBJ2-7, with TRBD1 matching 10 bases. This CDR3 spans 16 amino acids. The junction had 7 bases not matched to a gene; V was cut back by 0 bases and J by 4 bases. Germline CDR1 and CDR2: SGHRS and YFSETQ. The CDR3 DNA is TGCGCCAGCAGCTTGGTCCCTCGGACAGGGGGTTACGAGCAGTACTTC. It yields the protein CASSLVPRTGGYEQYF.

The gene calls are TRBV19 and TRBJ2-2; 11 bases map to TRBD2. The CDR3 extends over 18 amino acids. Germline V lookup: CDR1 LNHDA, CDR2 SQIVND (reference sequence). V gave up 5 bases and J gave up 0 bases; unmatched junction bases: 8. The CDR3 loop is CASSPRLAGLANTGELFF. The DNA of the CDR3 is TGTGCCAGTAGTCCGAGACTAGCGGGACTTGCGAACACCGGGGAGCTGTTTTTT.